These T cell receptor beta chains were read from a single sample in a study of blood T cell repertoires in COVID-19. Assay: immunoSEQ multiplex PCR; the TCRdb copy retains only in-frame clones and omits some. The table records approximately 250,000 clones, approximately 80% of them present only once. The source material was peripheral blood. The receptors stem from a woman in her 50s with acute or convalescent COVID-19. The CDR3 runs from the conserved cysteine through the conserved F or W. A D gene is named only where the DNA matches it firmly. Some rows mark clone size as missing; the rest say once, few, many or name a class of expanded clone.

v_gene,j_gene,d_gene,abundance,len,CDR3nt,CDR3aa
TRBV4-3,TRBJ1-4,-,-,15,TGCGCCAGCAGCCTCTTACAGGACCTCGGTGGGAAACTGTTTTTT,CASSLLQDLGGKLFF
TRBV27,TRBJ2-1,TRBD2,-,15,TGTGCCAGCAGTTTAGGGTGGGAGGGTTACAATGAGCAGTTCTTC,CASSLGWEGYNEQFF
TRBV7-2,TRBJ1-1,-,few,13,TGTGCCAGCAGACCTTATTACGGTACTGAAGCTTTCTTT,CASRPYYGTEAFF
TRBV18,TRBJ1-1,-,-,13,TGTGCCAGCTCCCTGGTGGCGGACACTGAAGCTTTCTTT,CASSLVADTEAFF
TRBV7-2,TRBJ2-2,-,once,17,TGTGCCAGCAGCTTATCCCCTACAGGGAGGGACACCGGGGAGCTGTTTTTT,CASSLSPTGRDTGELFF
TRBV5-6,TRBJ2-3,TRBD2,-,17,TGTGCCAGCAGCTTGCGGGGACTAGCGGGAGGGTCCGATACGCAGTATTTT,CASSLRGLAGGSDTQYF
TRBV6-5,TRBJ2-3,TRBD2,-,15,TGTGCCAGCCGTCGGGCTAGCGGCTTGAGAGATACGCAGTATTTT,CASRRASGLRDTQYF
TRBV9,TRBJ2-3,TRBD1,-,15,TGTGCCAGCAGCGGGACAGGGGGGAGTATAGATACGCAGTATTTT,CASSGTGGSIDTQYF
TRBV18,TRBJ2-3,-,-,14,TGTGCCAGCTCATTGCGGGAACGAACAGATACGCAGTATTTT,CASSLRERTDTQYF
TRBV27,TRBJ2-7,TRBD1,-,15,TGTGCCAGCAGTTTACAGGGGGCCCGGGACTACGAGCAGTACTTC,CASSLQGARDYEQYF
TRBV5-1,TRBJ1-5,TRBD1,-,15,TGCGCCAGCAGCTTAGACGGACAGGACAATCAGCCCCAGCATTTT,CASSLDGQDNQPQHF
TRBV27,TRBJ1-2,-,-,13,TGTGCCAGCAGTTTAAAAGGGCCCGGGAGCTACACCTTC,CASSLKGPGSYTF
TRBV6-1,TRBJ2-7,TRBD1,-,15,TGTGCCAGCAGACCACAGTTGGGACAGTCCTACGAGCAGTACTTC,CASRPQLGQSYEQYF
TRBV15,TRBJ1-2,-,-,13,TGTGCCACCAGCAGAGCGGCTAACTATGGCTACACCTTC,CATSRAANYGYTF
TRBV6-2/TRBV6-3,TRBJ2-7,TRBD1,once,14,TGTGCCAGCAGTCCGACAGGGGGCTCCTACGAGCAGTACTTC,CASSPTGGSYEQYF
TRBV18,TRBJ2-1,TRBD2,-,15,TGTGCCAGCTCATCAAGCGGGGGGCTTTACAATGAGCAGTTCTTC,CASSSSGGLYNEQFF
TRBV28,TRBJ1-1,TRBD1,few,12,TGTGCCACGCATTACTCTGGGACAGGGGCTTTCTTT,CATHYSGTGAFF
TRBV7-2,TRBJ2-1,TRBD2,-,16,TGTGCCAGCAGCTCGAGACTAGCGGGCACCGACAATGAGCAGTTCTTC,CASSSRLAGTDNEQFF
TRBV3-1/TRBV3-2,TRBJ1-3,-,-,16,TGTGCCAGCAGCCAAGGACCGGGAAGCTCTGGAAACACCATATATTTT,CASSQGPGSSGNTIYF
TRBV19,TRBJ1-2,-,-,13,TGTGCCAGTAGCAGCGACAGGCGAGATGGCTACACCTTC,CASSSDRRDGYTF
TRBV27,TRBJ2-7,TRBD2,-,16,TGTGCCAGCAGTTTACTTGGACTAGCGGGGAGTTACGAGCAGTACTTC,CASSLLGLAGSYEQYF
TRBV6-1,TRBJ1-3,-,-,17,TGTGCCAGCAGTGAATATGGGCAGACTAACTCTGGAAACACCATATATTTT,CASSEYGQTNSGNTIYF
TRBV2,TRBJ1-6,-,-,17,TGTGCCAGCAGTGACCGGTTTCGGGTAAGTGGTAATTCACCCCTCCACTTT,CASSDRFRVSGNSPLHF
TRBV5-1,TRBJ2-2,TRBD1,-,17,TGCGCCAGCAGCATCGATGGACAGGGGGCCCGCACCGGGGAGCTGTTTTTT,CASSIDGQGARTGELFF
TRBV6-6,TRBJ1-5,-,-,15,TGTGCCAGCCGGTTAGACCGACTTAGCAATCAGCCCCAGCATTTT,CASRLDRLSNQPQHF
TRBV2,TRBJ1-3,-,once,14,TGTGCCAGCAGTGTACAGGGTATTGGAAACACCATATATTTT,CASSVQGIGNTIYF
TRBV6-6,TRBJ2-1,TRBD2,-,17,TGTGCCAGCAGTCAGGGACTAGCGGGAGGAGCCTACAATGAGCAGTTCTTC,CASSQGLAGGAYNEQFF
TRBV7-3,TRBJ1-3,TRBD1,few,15,TGTGCCAGCAGCCAAGGACAGGGTTCTGGAAACACCATATATTTT,CASSQGQGSGNTIYF
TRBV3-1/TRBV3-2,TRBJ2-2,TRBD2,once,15,TGTGCCAGCAGCCAAGATAGGACTAGCCGCGGGGAGCTGTTTTTT,CASSQDRTSRGELFF
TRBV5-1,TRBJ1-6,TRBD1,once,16,TGCGCCAGCAGCTTTGGGGACAGGGAGGGTAATTCACCCCTCCACTTT,CASSFGDREGNSPLHF
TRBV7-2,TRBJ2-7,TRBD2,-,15,TGTGCCAGCAGCCCCGCCCCCTCTCTAGCGGGCGAGCAGTACTTC,CASSPAPSLAGEQYF
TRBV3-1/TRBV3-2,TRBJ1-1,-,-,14,TGTGCCAGCAGCGCAACAGGGTTTGCCACTGAAGCTTTCTTT,CASSATGFATEAFF
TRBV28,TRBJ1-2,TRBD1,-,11,TGTGCCAGCATCGGGACAGATGGCTACACCTTC,CASIGTDGYTF
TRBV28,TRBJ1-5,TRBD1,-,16,TGTGCCAGCAGCCAAATAACAGGGGGATACAATCAGCCCCAGCATTTT,CASSQITGGYNQPQHF
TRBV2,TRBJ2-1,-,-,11,TGTGCCAGCAGGGAAACGGGTGAGCAGTTCTTC,CASRETGEQFF
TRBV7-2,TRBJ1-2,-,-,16,TGTGCCAGCAGCTTAGGCGGGGACTTATCAACCTATGGCTACACCTTC,CASSLGGDLSTYGYTF
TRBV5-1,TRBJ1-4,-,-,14,TGCGCCAGCAGCCTCAGGGCAGATAATGAAAAACTGTTTTTT,CASSLRADNEKLFF
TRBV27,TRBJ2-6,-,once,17,TGTGCCAGCCTCCCGGGAAGGGGGTATTTTGGGGCCAACGTCCTGACTTTC,CASLPGRGYFGANVLTF
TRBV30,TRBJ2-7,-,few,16,TGTGCCTGGGATGCCGGCGGGCGGTACGTCTCCTACGAGCAGTACTTC,CAWDAGGRYVSYEQYF
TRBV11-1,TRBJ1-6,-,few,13,TGTGCCAGCAGCTTATATCTTGATTCACCCCTCCACTTT,CASSLYLDSPLHF
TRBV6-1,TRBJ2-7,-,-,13,TGTGCCAGCAGTGAACAGGGTATCGCCGAGCAGTACTTC,CASSEQGIAEQYF
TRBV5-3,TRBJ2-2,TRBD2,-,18,TGTGCCAGAAGCTTGAGACTAGCGGGGGGGCTCGACACCGGGGAGCTGTTTTTT,CARSLRLAGGLDTGELFF
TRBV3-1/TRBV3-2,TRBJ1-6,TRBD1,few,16,TGTGCCAGCAGCATGACAGGGGGGTCCTATAATTCACCCCTCCACTTT,CASSMTGGSYNSPLHF
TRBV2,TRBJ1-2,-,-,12,TGTGCCAGCAAGTTGGACAGTTATGGCTACACCTTC,CASKLDSYGYTF
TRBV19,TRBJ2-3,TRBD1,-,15,TGTGCCAGTAGCGCCGGGACAGAAAACACAGATACGCAGTATTTT,CASSAGTENTDTQYF